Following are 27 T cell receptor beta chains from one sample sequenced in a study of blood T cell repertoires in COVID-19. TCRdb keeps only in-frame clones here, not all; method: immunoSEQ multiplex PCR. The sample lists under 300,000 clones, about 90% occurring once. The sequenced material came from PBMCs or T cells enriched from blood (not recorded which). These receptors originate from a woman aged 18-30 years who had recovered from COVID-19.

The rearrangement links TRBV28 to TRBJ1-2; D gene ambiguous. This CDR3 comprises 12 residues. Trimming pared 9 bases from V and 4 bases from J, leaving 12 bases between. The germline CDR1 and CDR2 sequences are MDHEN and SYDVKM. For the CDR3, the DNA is TGTGCCAGTCAGGCAGTTTCCTATGGCTACACCTTC. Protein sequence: CASQAVSYGYTF.

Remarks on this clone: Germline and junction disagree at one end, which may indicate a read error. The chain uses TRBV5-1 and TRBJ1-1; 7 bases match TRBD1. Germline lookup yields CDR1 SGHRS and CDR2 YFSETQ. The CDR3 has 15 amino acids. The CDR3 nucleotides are TGCGCCAGCAGCGGAGAGACAGGGATGAAAACTGAAGCTTTCTTT. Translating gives CASSGETGMKTEAFF.

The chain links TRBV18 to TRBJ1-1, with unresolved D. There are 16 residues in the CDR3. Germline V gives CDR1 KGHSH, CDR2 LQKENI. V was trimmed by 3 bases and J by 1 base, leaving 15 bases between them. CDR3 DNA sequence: TGTGCCAGCTCACCCCAGCTCCGGGTGGAGAACACTGAAGCTTTCTTT. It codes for CASSPQLRVENTEAFF.

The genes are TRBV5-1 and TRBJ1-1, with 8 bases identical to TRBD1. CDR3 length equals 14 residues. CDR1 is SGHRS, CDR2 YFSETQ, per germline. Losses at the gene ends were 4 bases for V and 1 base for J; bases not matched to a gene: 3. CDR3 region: CASSGRGRNTEAFF. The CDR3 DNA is TGCGCCAGCAGCGGCAGGGGGCGGAACACTGAAGCTTTCTTT.

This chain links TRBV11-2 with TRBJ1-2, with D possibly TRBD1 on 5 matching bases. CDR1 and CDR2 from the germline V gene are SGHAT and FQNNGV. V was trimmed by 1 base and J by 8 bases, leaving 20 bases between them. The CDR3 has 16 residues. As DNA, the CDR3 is TGTGCCAGCAGCTTAGCCGGGGACTCCCACCTAGGGGGCTACACCTTC. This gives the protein CASSLAGDSHLGGYTF.

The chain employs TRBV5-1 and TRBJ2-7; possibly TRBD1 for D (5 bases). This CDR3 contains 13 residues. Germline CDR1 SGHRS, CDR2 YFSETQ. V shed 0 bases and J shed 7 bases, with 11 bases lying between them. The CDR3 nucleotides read TGCGCCAGCAGCTTGGTCGACAGTCCAGAGCAGTACTTC. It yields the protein CASSLVDSPEQYF. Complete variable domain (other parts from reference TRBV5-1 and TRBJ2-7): KAGVTQTPRYLIKTRGQQVTLSCSPISGHRSVSWYQQTPGQGLQFLFEYFSETQRNKGNFPGRFSGRQFSNSRSEMNVSTLELGDSALYLCASSLVDSPEQYFGPGTRLTVT.

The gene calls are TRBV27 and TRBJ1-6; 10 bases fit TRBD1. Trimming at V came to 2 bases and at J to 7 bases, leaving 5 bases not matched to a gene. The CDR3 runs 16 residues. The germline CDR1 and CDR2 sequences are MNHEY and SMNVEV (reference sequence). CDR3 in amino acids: CASSLPRTGGNSPLHF. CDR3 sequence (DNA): TGTGCCAGCAGTTTACCCCGGACAGGGGGGAATTCACCCCTCCACTTT.

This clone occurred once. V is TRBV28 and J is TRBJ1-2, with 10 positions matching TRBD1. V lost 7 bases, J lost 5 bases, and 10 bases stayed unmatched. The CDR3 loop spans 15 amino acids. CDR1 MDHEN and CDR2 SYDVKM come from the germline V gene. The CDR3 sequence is CASTSKRQGAYGYTF. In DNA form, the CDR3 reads TGTGCCAGCACCTCCAAAAGACAGGGGGCTTATGGCTACACCTTC.

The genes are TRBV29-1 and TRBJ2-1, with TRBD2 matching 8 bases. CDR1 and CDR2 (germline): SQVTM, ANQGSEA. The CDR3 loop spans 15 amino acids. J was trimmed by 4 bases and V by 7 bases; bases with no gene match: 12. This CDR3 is CSARLRGGSYNEQFF. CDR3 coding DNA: TGCAGCGCACGCCTACGGGGGGGCTCGTACAATGAGCAGTTCTTC.

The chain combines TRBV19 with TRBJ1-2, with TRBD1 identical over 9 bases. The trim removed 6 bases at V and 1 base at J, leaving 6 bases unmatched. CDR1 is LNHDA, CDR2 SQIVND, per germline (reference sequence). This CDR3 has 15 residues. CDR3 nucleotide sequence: TGTGCCAGTAGAGGGACAGGGACCATTAACTATGGCTACACCTTC. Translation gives CASRGTGTINYGYTF. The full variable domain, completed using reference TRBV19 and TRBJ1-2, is DGGITQSPKYLFRKEGQNVTLSCEQNLNHDAMYWYRQDPGQGLRLIYYSQIVNDFQKGDIAEGYSVSREKKESFPLTVTSAQKNPTAFYLCASRGTGTINYGYTFGSGTRLTVV.

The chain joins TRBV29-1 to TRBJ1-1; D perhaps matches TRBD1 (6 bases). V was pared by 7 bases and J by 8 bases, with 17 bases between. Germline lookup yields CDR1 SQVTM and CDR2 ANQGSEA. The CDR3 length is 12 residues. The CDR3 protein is CSAIERTAEAFF. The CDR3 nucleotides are TGCAGCGCAATTGAAAGGACAGCCGAAGCTTTCTTT. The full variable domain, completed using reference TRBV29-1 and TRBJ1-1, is SAVISQKPSRDICQRGTSLTIQCQVDSQVTMMFWYRQQPGQSLTLIATANQGSEATYESGFVIDKFPISRPNLTFSTLTVSNMSPEDSSIYLCSAIERTAEAFFGQGTRLTVV.

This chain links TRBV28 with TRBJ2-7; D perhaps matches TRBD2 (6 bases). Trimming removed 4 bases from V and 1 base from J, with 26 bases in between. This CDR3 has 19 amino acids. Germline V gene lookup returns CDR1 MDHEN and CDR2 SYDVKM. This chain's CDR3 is CASSSMDGSKGIQSYEQYF. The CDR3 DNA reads TGTGCCAGCAGTTCCATGGACGGGAGCAAGGGTATTCAGTCCTACGAGCAGTACTTC. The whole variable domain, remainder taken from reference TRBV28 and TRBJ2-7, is DVKVTQSSRYLVKRTGEKVFLECVQDMDHENMFWYRQDPGLGLRLIYFSYDVKMKEKGDIPEGYSVSREKKERFSLILESASTNQTSMYLCASSSMDGSKGIQSYEQYFGPGTRLTVT.

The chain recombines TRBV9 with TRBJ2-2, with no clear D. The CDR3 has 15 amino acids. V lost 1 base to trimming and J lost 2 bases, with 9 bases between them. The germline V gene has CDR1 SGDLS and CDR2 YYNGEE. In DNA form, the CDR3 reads TGTGCCAGCAGCGTATACGGCGGTAACACCGGGGAGCTGTTTTTT. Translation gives CASSVYGGNTGELFF.

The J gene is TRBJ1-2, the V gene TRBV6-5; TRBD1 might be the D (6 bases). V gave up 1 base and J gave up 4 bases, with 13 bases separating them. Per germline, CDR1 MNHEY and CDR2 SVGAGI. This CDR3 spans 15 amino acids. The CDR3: CASSYLDRSIYGYTF. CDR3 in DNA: TGTGCCAGCAGTTACTTAGACAGGTCGATCTATGGCTACACCTTC.

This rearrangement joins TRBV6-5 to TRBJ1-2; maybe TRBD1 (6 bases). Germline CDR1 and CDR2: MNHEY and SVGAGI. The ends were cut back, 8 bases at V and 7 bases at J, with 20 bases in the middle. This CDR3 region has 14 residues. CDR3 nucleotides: TGTGCCAGCCCATGTACAGGGAGTTATGGTGGCTACACCTTC. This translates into CASPCTGSYGGYTF.

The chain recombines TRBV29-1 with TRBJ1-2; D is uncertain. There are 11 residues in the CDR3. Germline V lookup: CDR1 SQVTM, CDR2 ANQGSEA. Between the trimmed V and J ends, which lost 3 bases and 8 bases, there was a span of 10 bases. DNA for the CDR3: TGCAGCGTTGAGCGCCGGGAGGGCTACACCTTC. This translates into CSVERREGYTF. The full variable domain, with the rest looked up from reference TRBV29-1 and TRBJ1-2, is SAVISQKPSRDICQRGTSLTIQCQVDSQVTMMFWYRQQPGQSLTLIATANQGSEATYESGFVIDKFPISRPNLTFSTLTVSNMSPEDSSIYLCSVERREGYTFGSGTRLTVV.

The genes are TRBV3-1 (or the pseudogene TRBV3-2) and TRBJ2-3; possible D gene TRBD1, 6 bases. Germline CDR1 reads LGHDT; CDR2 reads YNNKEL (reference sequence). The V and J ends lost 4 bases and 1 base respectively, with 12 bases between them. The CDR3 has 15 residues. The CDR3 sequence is CASSLFRGRTDTQYF. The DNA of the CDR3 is TGTGCCAGCAGCCTATTCAGGGGTCGCACAGATACGCAGTATTTT.

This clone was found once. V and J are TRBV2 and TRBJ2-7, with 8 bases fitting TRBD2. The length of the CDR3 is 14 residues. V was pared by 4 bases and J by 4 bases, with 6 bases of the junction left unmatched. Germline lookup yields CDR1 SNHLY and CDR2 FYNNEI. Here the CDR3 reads CASSVTGGLYEQYF. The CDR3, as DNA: TGTGCCAGCAGTGTGACGGGAGGGCTGTACGAGCAGTACTTC.

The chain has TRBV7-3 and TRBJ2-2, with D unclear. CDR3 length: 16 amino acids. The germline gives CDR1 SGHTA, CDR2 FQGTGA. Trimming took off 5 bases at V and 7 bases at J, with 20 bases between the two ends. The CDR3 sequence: CASSLAPTLRGGELFF. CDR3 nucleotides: TGTGCCAGCAGCCTCGCTCCTACTCTTCGAGGCGGGGAGCTGTTTTTT. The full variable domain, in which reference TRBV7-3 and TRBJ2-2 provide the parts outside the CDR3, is GAGVSQTPSNKVTEKGKYVELRCDPISGHTALYWYRQSLGQGPEFLIYFQGTGAADDSGLPNDRFFAVRPEGSVSTLKIQRTERGDSAVYLCASSLAPTLRGGELFFGEGSRLTVL.

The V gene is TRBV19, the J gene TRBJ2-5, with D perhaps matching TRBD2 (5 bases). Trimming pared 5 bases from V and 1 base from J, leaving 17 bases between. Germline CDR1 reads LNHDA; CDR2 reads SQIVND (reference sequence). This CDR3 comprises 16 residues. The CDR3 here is CASSAQMRAPQETQYF. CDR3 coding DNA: TGTGCCAGTAGTGCCCAGATGAGGGCCCCCCAAGAGACCCAGTACTTC.

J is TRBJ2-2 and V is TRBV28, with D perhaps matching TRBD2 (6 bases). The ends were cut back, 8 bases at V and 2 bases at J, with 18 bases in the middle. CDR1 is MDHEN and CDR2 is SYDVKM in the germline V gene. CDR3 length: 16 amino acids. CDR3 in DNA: TGTGCCAGCGCCCCGCTCGGAGGGCCAAACACCGGGGAGCTGTTTTTT. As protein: CASAPLGGPNTGELFF.

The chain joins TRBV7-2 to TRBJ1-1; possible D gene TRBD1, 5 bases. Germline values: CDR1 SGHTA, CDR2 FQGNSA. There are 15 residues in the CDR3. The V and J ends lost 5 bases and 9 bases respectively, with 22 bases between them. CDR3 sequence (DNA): TGTGCCAGCAGCCCATCGACTTTTCCCGGGGGAAAAGCTTTCTTT. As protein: CASSPSTFPGGKAFF.

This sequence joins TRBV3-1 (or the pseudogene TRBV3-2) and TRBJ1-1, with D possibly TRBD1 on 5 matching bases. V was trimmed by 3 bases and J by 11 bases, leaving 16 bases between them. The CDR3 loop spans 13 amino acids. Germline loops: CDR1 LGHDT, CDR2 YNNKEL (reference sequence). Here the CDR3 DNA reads TGTGCCAGCAGCCACCAAGACCCCAGGGTGGCTTTCTTT. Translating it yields CASSHQDPRVAFF.

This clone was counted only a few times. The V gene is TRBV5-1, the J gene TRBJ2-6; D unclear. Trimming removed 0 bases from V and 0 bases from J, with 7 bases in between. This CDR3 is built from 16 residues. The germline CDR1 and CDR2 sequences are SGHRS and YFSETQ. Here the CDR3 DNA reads TGCGCCAGCAGCTTGGCCCTCAGCTCTGGGGCCAACGTCCTGACTTTC. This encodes CASSLALSSGANVLTF.

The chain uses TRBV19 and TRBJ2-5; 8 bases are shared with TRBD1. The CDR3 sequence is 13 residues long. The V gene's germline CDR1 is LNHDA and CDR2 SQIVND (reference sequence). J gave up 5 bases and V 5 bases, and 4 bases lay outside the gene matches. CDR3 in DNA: TGTGCCAGTAGTCCTAACAGGGGGGAGACCCAGTACTTC. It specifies CASSPNRGETQYF.

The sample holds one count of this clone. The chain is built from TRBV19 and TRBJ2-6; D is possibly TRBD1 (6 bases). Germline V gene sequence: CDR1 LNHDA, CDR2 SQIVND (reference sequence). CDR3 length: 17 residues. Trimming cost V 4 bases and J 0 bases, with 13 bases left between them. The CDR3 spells CASSRTVALSGANVLTF. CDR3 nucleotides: TGTGCCAGTAGTAGGACAGTTGCTCTCTCTGGGGCCAACGTCCTGACTTTC.

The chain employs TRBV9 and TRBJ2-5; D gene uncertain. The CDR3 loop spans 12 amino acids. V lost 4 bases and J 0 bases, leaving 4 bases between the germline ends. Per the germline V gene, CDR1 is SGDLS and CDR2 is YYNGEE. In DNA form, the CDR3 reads TGTGCCAGCAGCCCGTACCAAGAGACCCAGTACTTC. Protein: CASSPYQETQYF.